Only a few counts were recorded for the clone carrying this TCR beta chain. The antigen is unknown. V shed 2 bases, J shed 0 bases, and the junction held 5 bases outside the gene matches. CDR1 and CDR2 (germline): SGDLS, YYNGEE. The CDR3 consists of 16 residues. This sample stems from a study of blood T cells in healthy people across ages. Findings and caveats of the study: Both naive CD4+ cell counts and diversity were greater in long-lived donors than in aged donors.

In terms of origin and age, donors were healthy Caucasian individuals from Russia aged about 6 to 90. Then a second PCR, running roughly 7 to 11 cycles, was carried out with a sample-barcoded 5' primer and a J-beta primer mix. TCRdb processed the 5' RACE reads anew with MiXCR; each CDR3 protein has one entry. The table includes 700,000 to 950,000 distinct CDR3 sequences, about 42% detected once. Sequencing input: blood. The TCR originated in an older woman in good health. This chain connects TRBV9 to TRBJ2-3; 8 nucleotides match TRBD2. Here the CDR3 reads CASSVLAGPSTDTQYF. DNA of the CDR3: TGTGCCAGCAGCGTTCTAGCGGGCCCTAGCACAGATACGCAGTATTTT.